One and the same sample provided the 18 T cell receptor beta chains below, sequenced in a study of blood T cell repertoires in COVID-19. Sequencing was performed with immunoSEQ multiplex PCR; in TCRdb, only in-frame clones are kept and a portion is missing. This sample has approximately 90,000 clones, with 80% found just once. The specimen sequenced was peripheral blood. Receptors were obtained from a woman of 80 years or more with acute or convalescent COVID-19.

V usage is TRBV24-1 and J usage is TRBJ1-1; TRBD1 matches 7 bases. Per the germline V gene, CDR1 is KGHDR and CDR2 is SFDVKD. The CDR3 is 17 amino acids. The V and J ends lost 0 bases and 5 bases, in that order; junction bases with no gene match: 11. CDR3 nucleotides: TGTGCCACCAGTGATTTGCGCGGGGACAGCTTAAAGACTGAAGCTTTCTTT. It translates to CATSDLRGDSLKTEAFF.

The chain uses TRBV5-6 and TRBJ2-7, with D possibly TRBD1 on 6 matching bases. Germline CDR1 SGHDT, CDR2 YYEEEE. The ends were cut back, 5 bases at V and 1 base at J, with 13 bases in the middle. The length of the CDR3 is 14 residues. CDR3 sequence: CASRPGTKSYEQYF. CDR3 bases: TGTGCCAGCAGGCCCGGGACAAAGTCCTACGAGCAGTACTTC.

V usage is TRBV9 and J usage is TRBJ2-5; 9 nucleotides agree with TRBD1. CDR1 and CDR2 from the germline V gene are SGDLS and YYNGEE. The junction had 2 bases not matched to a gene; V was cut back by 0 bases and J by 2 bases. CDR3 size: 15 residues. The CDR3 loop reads CASSVDRGPQETQYF. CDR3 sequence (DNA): TGTGCCAGCAGCGTAGACAGGGGGCCGCAAGAGACCCAGTACTTC.

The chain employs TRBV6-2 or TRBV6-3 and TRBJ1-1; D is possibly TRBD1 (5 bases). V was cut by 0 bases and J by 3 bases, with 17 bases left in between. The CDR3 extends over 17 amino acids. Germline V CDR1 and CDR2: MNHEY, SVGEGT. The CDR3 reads CASSYSAPGRGYTEAFF. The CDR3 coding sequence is TGTGCCAGCAGTTACTCGGCCCCCGGGAGGGGTTACACTGAAGCTTTCTTT.

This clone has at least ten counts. For the CDR3, the DNA is TGTGCCAGTAGAAGGGACAGCTTACTGAACACTGAAGCTTTCTTT. Translated, it gives CASRRDSLLNTEAFF. The rearrangement links TRBV19 to TRBJ1-1; TRBD1 agrees at 7 bases. The CDR3 is made up of 15 amino acids. CDR1 is LNHDA, CDR2 SQIVND, per germline (reference sequence). The trim removed 6 bases at V and 0 bases at J, leaving 7 bases unmatched.

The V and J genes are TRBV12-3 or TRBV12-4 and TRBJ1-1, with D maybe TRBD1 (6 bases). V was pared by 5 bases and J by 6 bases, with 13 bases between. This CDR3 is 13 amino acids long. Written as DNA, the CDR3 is TGTGCCAGCAGTAACTATGAGGGGGCTGAAGCTTTCTTT. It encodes CASSNYEGAEAFF.

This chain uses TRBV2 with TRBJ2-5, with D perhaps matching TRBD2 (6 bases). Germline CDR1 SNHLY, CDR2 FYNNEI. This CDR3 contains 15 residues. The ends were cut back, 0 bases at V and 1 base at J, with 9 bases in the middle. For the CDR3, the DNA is TGTGCCAGCAGTGAAGCGCGGACTATCCAAGAGACCCAGTACTTC. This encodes CASSEARTIQETQYF.

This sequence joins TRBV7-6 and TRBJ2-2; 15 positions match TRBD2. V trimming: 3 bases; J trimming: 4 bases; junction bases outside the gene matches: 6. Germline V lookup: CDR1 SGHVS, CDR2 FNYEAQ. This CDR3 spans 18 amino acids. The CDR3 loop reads CASSFWTSGGAVTGELFF. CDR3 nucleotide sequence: TGTGCCAGCAGCTTTTGGACTAGCGGGGGGGCCGTCACCGGGGAGCTGTTTTTT.

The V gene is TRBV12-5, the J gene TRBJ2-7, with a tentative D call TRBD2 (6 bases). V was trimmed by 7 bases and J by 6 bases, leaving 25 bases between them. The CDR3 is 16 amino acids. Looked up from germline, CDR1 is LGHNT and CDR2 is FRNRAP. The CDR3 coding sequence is TGTGCTAGTGCCCCTCCTGCGGGACTTAGGGATAGCGAGCAGTACTTC. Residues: CASAPPAGLRDSEQYF.

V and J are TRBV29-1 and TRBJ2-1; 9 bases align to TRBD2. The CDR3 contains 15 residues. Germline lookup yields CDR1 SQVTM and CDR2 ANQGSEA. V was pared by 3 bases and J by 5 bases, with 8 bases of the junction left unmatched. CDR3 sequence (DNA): TGCAGCGTTGAGGCGGGGGGGCGCCCACACAATGAGCAGTTCTTC. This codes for CSVEAGGRPHNEQFF.

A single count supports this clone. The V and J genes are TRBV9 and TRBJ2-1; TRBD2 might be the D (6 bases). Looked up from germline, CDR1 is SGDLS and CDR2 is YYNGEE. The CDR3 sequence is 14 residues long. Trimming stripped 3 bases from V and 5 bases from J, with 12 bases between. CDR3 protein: CASSDGTLNNEQFF. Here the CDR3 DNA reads TGTGCCAGCAGCGACGGGACTCTCAACAATGAGCAGTTCTTC.

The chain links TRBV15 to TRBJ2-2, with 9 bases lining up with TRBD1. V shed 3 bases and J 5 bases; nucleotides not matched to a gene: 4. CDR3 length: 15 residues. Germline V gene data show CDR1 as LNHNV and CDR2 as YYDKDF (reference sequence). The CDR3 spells CATSRGTGRTGELFF. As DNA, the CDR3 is TGTGCCACCAGCAGGGGGACAGGGCGAACCGGGGAGCTGTTTTTT.

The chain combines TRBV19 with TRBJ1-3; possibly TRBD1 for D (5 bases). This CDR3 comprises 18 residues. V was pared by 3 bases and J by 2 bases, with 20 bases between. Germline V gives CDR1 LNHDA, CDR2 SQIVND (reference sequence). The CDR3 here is CASSIRVGLKNTGNTIYF. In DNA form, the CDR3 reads TGTGCCAGTAGTATCAGGGTGGGCCTCAAGAATACTGGAAACACCATATATTTT.

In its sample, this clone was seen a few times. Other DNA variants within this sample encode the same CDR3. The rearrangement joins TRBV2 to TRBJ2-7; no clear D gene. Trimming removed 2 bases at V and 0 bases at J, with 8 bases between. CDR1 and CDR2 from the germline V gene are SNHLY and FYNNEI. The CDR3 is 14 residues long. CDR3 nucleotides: TGTGCCAGCAGTGAAAACAGAGACTCCTACGAGCAGTACTTC. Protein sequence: CASSENRDSYEQYF.

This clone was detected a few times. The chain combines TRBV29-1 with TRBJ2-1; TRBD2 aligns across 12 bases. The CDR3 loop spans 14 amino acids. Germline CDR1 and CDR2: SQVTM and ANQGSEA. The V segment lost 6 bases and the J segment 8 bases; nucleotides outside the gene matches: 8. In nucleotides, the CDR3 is TGCAGCGTCCTAGCGGGAGGGCCCATTTATGAGCAGTTCTTC. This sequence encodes CSVLAGGPIYEQFF.

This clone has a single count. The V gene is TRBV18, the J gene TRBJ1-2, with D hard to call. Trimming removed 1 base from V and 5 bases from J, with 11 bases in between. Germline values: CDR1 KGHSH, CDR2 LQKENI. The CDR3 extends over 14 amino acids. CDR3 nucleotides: TGTGCCAGCTCACCACGGTCAGGCGATTATGGCTACACCTTC. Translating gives CASSPRSGDYGYTF.

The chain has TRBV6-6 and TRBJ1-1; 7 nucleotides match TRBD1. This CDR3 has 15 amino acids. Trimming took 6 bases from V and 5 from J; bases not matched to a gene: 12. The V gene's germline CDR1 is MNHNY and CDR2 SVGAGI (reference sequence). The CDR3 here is CASSPQGIGDTEAFF. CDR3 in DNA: TGTGCCAGCAGCCCACAGGGGATTGGAGATACTGAAGCTTTCTTT.

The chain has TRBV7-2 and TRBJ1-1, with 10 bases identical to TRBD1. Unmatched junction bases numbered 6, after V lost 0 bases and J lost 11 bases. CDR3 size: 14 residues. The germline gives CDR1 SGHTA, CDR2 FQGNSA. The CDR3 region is CASSLARDRGRAFF. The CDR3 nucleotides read TGTGCCAGCAGCTTAGCCCGGGACAGGGGACGGGCTTTCTTT.